The 25 T cell receptor beta chains below all came from one sample that was sequenced in a study of control samples from healthy donors and cancer patients. Data came from immunoSEQ multiplex PCR; TCRdb stores just in-frame clones and leaves some out. The sample contains 17,000 or so clones, about 86% of which appear only once. Sequenced material: PBMCs. All receptors derive from a woman aged 70-85 years with colorectal cancer.

The chain carries TRBV5-6 and TRBJ1-5, with a tentative D call TRBD1 (5 bases). Trimming stripped 2 bases from V and 9 bases from J, with 12 bases between. Germline CDR1 is SGHDT and CDR2 is YYEEEE. This CDR3 region has 13 residues. In DNA form, the CDR3 reads TGTGCCAGCAGCTTAATGGGGGAGGGGCCCCAGCATTTT. It encodes CASSLMGEGPQHF.

The rearrangement links TRBV18 to TRBJ1-3, with 9 nucleotides matching TRBD1. The CDR3 runs to 16 residues. V trimming: 4 bases; J trimming: 4 bases; junction bases outside the gene matches: 8. CDR1 and CDR2 (germline): KGHSH, LQKENI. CDR3: CASSLGTGQAGNTIYF. Here the CDR3 DNA reads TGTGCCAGCTCACTGGGGACAGGGCAGGCCGGAAACACCATATATTTT.

The rearrangement links TRBV7-3 to TRBJ1-3; 11 bases are a match to TRBD1. The CDR3 sequence is 15 residues long. After removal of 5 bases from V and 4 bases from J, the junction contained 4 bases not matched to a gene. CDR1 is SGHTA and CDR2 is FQGTGA in the germline V gene. The CDR3 sequence is CASSPGQGAGNTIYF. The CDR3 DNA reads TGTGCCAGCAGCCCAGGACAGGGGGCGGGAAACACCATATATTTT.

The V gene is TRBV7-9, the J gene TRBJ2-5; D perhaps matches TRBD2 (6 bases). With 6 bases removed from V and 7 bases from J, the gap between germline ends came to 15 bases. CDR1 is SEHNR, CDR2 FQNEAQ, per germline (reference sequence). This CDR3 is built from 13 residues. CDR3 protein: CASSNTEGGTQYF. Written as DNA, the CDR3 is TGTGCCAGCAGTAACACGGAGGGAGGGACCCAGTACTTC.

This chain joins TRBV6-1 and TRBJ1-1; 7 nucleotides match TRBD1. Germline CDR1 MNHNS, CDR2 SASEGT. Losses at the gene ends were 10 bases for V and 3 bases for J; bases not matched to a gene: 8. CDR3 size: 13 residues. The CDR3: CATLTGQHTEAFF. The CDR3 DNA sequence: TGTGCCACCCTTACGGGACAGCACACTGAAGCTTTCTTT.

The chain has TRBV2 and TRBJ1-2, with D possibly TRBD1 on 6 matching bases. V was trimmed by 0 bases and J by 7 bases, leaving 15 bases between them. The CDR3 spans 15 residues. Germline-derived CDR1 and CDR2 are SNHLY and FYNNEI. DNA of the CDR3: TGTGCCAGCAGTGAAGCGAGGGCGCAGGGGAGTGGCTACACCTTC. Amino acids: CASSEARAQGSGYTF.

V gene TRBV5-3 combines with J gene TRBJ1-1; D remains unclear. TRBV5-3 is reported as an ORF; its role is uncertain. The CDR3 consists of 14 residues. V lost 0 bases and J 3 bases, leaving 9 bases between the germline ends. In nucleotides, the CDR3 is TGTGCCAGAAGCTTGGGGGTTGAGGACACTGAAGCTTTCTTT. This gives the protein CARSLGVEDTEAFF.

The chain is built from TRBV14 and TRBJ2-1; 8 bases fit TRBD2. CDR3 size: 18 residues. The ends lost 1 base at V and 4 bases at J; junction bases unmatched: 12. Germline V CDR1 and CDR2: SGHDN, FVKESK. As DNA, the CDR3 is TGTGCCAGCAGCCAAGTACTTACTAGCGGAGTCTTTTACAATGAGCAGTTCTTC. Its protein is CASSQVLTSGVFYNEQFF.

V is TRBV5-1 and J is TRBJ2-1; D may be TRBD1 (6 bases). The CDR3 sequence is 13 residues long. Germline V gives CDR1 SGHRS, CDR2 YFSETQ. The V and J ends lost 0 bases and 5 bases respectively, with 6 bases between them. CDR3 loop: CASSLGTDNEQFF. The CDR3 nucleotides read TGCGCCAGCAGCTTGGGGACAGACAATGAGCAGTTCTTC.

V usage is TRBV29-1 and J usage is TRBJ2-5; weak D call: TRBD1 (5 bases). CDR3 length: 13 amino acids. Trimming left V 4 bases short and J 2 bases short, with 11 bases between. Per the germline V gene, CDR1 is SQVTM and CDR2 is ANQGSEA. The CDR3 here is CSVVQGPQETQYF. The DNA for the CDR3 is TGCAGCGTTGTCCAGGGTCCACAAGAGACCCAGTACTTC.

The chain is built from TRBV7-8 and TRBJ2-3; D may be TRBD1 (5 bases). There are 13 residues in the CDR3. Per the germline V gene, CDR1 is SGHVS and CDR2 is FQNEAQ. Trimming removed 5 bases from V and 2 bases from J, with 8 bases in between. The CDR3 DNA sequence: TGTGCCAGCAGCCCCAGGGACACAGATACGCAGTATTTT. Its protein is CASSPRDTDTQYF.

The rearrangement joins TRBV9 to TRBJ1-2; 7 bases are a match to TRBD1. With 0 bases clipped from V and 4 bases from J, the junction kept 3 bases outside the gene matches. The CDR3 is 14 residues long. CDR1 and CDR2 from the germline V gene are SGDLS and YYNGEE. The CDR3 DNA reads as TGTGCCAGCAGCGTAGAACCAGGGGGCTATGGCTACACCTTC. Its protein product is CASSVEPGGYGYTF.

The V and J genes are TRBV5-1 and TRBJ1-1; D is perhaps TRBD1 (6 bases). Trimming took 4 bases from V and 1 from J, leaving 11 bases between them. Germline V gene data show CDR1 as SGHRS and CDR2 as YFSETQ. The CDR3 is made up of 14 amino acids. CDR3 in DNA: TGCGCCAGCAGCGTACAGGGCTGGAACACTGAAGCTTTCTTT. The encoded protein is CASSVQGWNTEAFF.

This clone came up a few times. The CDR3 here is CSVGRDRGLLSSYNEQFF. CDR3 bases: TGCAGCGTTGGGCGGGACAGGGGTCTACTGAGCTCCTACAATGAGCAGTTCTTC. The V gene is TRBV29-1, the J gene TRBJ2-1; TRBD1 agrees at 10 bases. The V gene's germline CDR1 is SQVTM and CDR2 ANQGSEA. CDR3 length equals 18 residues. V lost 4 bases to trimming and J lost 0 bases; unmatched junction nucleotides: 12.

This chain uses TRBV18 with TRBJ2-2; D is unclear. This CDR3 contains 13 residues. Trimming removed 6 bases at V and 5 bases at J, with 10 bases between. Germline assignment: CDR1 KGHSH and CDR2 LQKENI. CDR3 sequence (DNA): TGTGCCAGCTCGCCTAGGGCAACCGGGGAGCTGTTTTTT. Its protein is CASSPRATGELFF.

The chain combines TRBV5-4 with TRBJ1-3; D unresolved. Trimming removed 4 bases at V and 0 bases at J, with 17 bases between. This CDR3 region has 17 residues. Germline values: CDR1 SGHNT, CDR2 YYREEE (reference sequence). The CDR3 bases are TGTGCCAGCAGCGCTCGAAGAGGGCGCCTCTCTGGAAACACCATATATTTT. It is translated as CASSARRGRLSGNTIYF.

CDR3 residues: CASSQDGGYGYTF. The CDR3 DNA follows: TGTGCCAGCAGCCAAGATGGTGGCTATGGCTACACCTTC. This chain joins TRBV4-2 and TRBJ1-2; unclear D gene. Trimming took 0 bases from V and 4 from J, leaving 6 bases between them. The germline V gene has CDR1 LGHNA and CDR2 YNFKEQ. The CDR3 contains 13 residues.

The rearrangement uses TRBV3-1 (or the pseudogene TRBV3-2) and TRBJ1-1; D remains ambiguous. Germline loops: CDR1 LGHDT, CDR2 YNNKEL (reference sequence). The CDR3 is made up of 12 amino acids. Trimming took off 4 bases at V and 5 bases at J, with 8 bases between the two ends. The CDR3 loop reads CASSPRGTEAFF. Written as DNA, the CDR3 is TGTGCCAGCAGCCCCCGTGGGACTGAAGCTTTCTTT.

The chain joins TRBV18 to TRBJ1-5; D is perhaps TRBD1 (6 bases). V was pared by 5 bases and J by 5 bases, with 10 bases between. CDR1 and CDR2 from the germline V gene are KGHSH and LQKENI. The CDR3 is 13 amino acids. This CDR3 reads CASSDRSYQPQHF. In DNA, the CDR3 is TGTGCCAGCTCAGACAGGAGCTATCAGCCCCAGCATTTT.

This chain connects TRBV19 to TRBJ1-4, with D unresolved. V dropped 4 bases and J dropped 0 bases, with 6 bases sitting between them. Germline-derived CDR1 and CDR2 are LNHDA and SQIVND (reference sequence). This CDR3 contains 14 residues. The CDR3 bases are TGTGCCAGTAGTAGTGTGGCAACTAATGAAAAACTGTTTTTT. It encodes CASSSVATNEKLFF.

The chain joins TRBV15 to TRBJ1-6; D is undetermined. The V gene's germline CDR1 is LNHNV and CDR2 YYDKDF (reference sequence). Deletions cut 2 bases from V and 8 bases from J, with 10 bases between. The CDR3 runs 14 residues. The CDR3: CATSRSLGDSPLHF. In nucleotides, the CDR3 is TGTGCCACCAGCAGATCCCTCGGGGATTCACCCCTCCACTTT.

The rearrangement joins TRBV5-6 to TRBJ2-7; 8 bases align to TRBD2. The CDR3 has 16 amino acids. Germline CDR1 is SGHDT and CDR2 is YYEEEE. V dropped 0 bases and J dropped 3; count of bases not matched to a gene: 8. The CDR3, as DNA: TGTGCCAGCAGCTTGGGTGGGATAGCGGGATTCTACGAGCAGTACTTC. It translates to CASSLGGIAGFYEQYF.

The V and J genes are TRBV6-2 or TRBV6-3 and TRBJ1-5; no clear D. V lost 1 base and J 0 bases, leaving 7 bases between the germline ends. CDR1 is MNHEY, CDR2 SVGEGT, per germline. The length of the CDR3 is 15 residues. CDR3 loop: CASSYWQSSNQPQHF. The CDR3 region has the DNA TGTGCCAGCAGTTACTGGCAGTCTAGCAATCAGCCCCAGCATTTT.

The chain is built from TRBV6-2 or TRBV6-3 and TRBJ2-4, with 7 bases identical to TRBD2. V shed 4 bases, J shed 3 bases, and the junction held 6 bases outside the gene matches. This CDR3 has 15 residues. Looked up from germline, CDR1 is MNHEY and CDR2 is SVGEGT. The CDR3 DNA reads as TGTGCCAGCAGTTCAAGCGGGGAGGTCAAAAACATTCAGTACTTC. It translates to CASSSSGEVKNIQYF.

The V gene is TRBV27, the J gene TRBJ1-5; 8 positions agree with TRBD1. This CDR3 is built from 17 residues. The J segment lost 0 bases and the V segment lost 4 bases, leaving 8 bases of the junction unmatched. Germline values: CDR1 MNHEY, CDR2 SMNVEV (reference sequence). CDR3: CASSSGTGYYSNQPQHF. For the CDR3, the DNA is TGTGCCAGCAGTTCCGGGACAGGCTATTATAGCAATCAGCCCCAGCATTTT.